This TCR beta chain is drawn from a study of blood T cell repertoires in COVID-19. Study-wide background: Material from acute and convalescent COVID-19 was sourced from the United States, Italy and Spain.

Trimming at V came to 7 bases and at J to 7 bases, leaving 15 bases not matched to a gene. Germline values: CDR1 LNHDA, CDR2 SQIVND (reference sequence). CDR3 size: 15 residues. Per the study methods: Reference gene primer amplification yielded estimated nucleated cell counts. The protocol was immunoSEQ multiplex PCR, while the TCRdb copy is restricted to in-frame clones and leaves out a portion. V and J calls plus clone size are reproduced from that table; the DNA served to infer D and trimming. This sample carries tens of thousands of clones, about 90% of them seen once, and the ten largest clones take approximately 5.1%.

This TCR came from a human donor in a cohort sampled during active COVID-19. The specimen was peripheral blood. The chain recombines TRBV19 with TRBJ1-2, with TRBD1 matching over 7 bases. This chain's CDR3 is CASTPTGDVISGYTF. CDR3 nucleotide sequence: TGTGCCAGTACCCCAACAGGGGACGTGATCTCTGGCTACACCTTC.